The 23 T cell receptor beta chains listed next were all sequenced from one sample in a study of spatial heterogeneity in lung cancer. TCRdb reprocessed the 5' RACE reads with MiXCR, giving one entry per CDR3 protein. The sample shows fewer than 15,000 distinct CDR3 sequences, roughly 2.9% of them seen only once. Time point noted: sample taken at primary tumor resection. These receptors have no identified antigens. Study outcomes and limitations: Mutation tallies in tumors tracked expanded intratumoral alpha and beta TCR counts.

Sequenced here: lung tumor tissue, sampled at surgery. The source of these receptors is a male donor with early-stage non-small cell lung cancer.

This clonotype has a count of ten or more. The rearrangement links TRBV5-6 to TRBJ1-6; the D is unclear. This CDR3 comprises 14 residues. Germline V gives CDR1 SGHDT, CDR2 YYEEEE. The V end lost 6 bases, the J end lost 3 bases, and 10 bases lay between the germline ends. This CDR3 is CASTLDGYNSPLHF. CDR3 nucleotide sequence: TGTGCCAGCACCCTGGACGGCTATAATTCACCCCTCCACTTT.

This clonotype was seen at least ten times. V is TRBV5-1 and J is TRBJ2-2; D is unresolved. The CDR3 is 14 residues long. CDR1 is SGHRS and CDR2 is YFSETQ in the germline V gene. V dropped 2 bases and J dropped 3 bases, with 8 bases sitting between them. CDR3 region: CASSFSRDTGELFF. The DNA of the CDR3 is TGCGCCAGCAGCTTTTCCAGAGACACCGGGGAGCTGTTTTTT.

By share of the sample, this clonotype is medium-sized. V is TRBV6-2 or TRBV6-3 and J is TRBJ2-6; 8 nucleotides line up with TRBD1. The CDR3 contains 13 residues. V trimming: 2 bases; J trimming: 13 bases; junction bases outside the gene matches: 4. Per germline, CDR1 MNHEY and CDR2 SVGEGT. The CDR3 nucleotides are TGTGCCAGCAGTTACGACAGGGGATTGGTCCTGACTTTC. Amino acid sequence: CASSYDRGLVLTF.

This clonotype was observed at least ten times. In DNA form, the CDR3 reads TGTGCCAGCAGTTTTTGGGGGGCTGGAGCTTTCTTT. Protein: CASSFWGAGAFF. V usage is TRBV28 and J usage is TRBJ1-1, with D possibly being TRBD1 (6 bases). With 3 bases removed from V and 10 bases from J, the gap between germline ends came to 12 bases. The germline gives CDR1 MDHEN, CDR2 SYDVKM. This CDR3 comprises 12 residues. The full variable domain, rest sourced from reference TRBV28 and TRBJ1-1, is DVKVTQSSRYLVKRTGEKVFLECVQDMDHENMFWYRQDPGLGLRLIYFSYDVKMKEKGDIPEGYSVSREKKERFSLILESASTNQTSMYLCASSFWGAGAFFGQGTRLTVV.

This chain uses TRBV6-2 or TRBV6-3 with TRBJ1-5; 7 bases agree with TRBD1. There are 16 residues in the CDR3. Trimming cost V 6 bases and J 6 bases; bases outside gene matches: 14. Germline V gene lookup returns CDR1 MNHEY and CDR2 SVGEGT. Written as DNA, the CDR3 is TGTGCCAGCAGGACCACTCGAAAGGGGGCTAGTCAGCCCCAGCATTTT. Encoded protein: CASRTTRKGASQPQHF.

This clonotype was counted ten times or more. The CDR3 sequence is CASGGQGRTGELFF. The CDR3 DNA follows: TGTGCCAGCGGCGGACAGGGAAGGACCGGGGAGCTGTTTTTT. The chain couples TRBV7-9 to TRBJ2-2; 8 nucleotides align to TRBD1. V dropped 8 bases and J dropped 5; count of bases not matched to a gene: 7. The length of the CDR3 is 14 residues. Germline lookup yields CDR1 SEHNR and CDR2 FQNEAQ (reference sequence).

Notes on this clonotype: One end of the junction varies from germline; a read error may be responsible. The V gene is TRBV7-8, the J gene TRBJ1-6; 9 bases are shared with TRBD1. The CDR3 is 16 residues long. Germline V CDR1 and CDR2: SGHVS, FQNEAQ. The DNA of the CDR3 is TGTGCCAGCAGCTTAGGTGGGACAGGGAATAATTCACCCCTCAACTTT. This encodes CASSLGGTGNNSPLNF.

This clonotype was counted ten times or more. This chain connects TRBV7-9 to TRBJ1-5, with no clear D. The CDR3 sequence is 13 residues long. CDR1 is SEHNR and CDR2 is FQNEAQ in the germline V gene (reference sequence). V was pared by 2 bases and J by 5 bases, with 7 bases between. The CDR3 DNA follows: TGTGCCAGCAGCTTAACAGAGGATCAGCCCCAGCATTTT. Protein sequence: CASSLTEDQPQHF.

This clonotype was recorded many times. CDR3 residues: CASNAGQGVGEAFF. Written as DNA, the CDR3 is TGTGCCAGCAATGCGGGACAGGGGGTTGGGGAAGCTTTCTTT. The V and J genes are TRBV4-2 and TRBJ1-1, with 11 bases fitting TRBD1. This CDR3 is 14 amino acids long. J was trimmed by 8 bases and V by 7 bases; bases with no gene match: 9. Looked up from germline, CDR1 is LGHNA and CDR2 is YNFKEQ.

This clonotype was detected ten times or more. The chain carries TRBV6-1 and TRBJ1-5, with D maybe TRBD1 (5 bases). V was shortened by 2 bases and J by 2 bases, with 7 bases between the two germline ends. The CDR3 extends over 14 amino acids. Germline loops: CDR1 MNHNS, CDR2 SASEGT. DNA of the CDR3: TGTGCCAGCAGTGAAAGGGGACGCAATCAGCCCCAGCATTTT. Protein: CASSERGRNQPQHF.

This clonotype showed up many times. For the CDR3, the DNA is TGTGCCAGCAGCTTAGTTGCTAGCGGGGCCTACAATGAGCAGTTCTTC. It is translated as CASSLVASGAYNEQFF. The chain is built from TRBV7-2 and TRBJ2-1, with 9 bases fitting TRBD2. Germline values: CDR1 SGHTA, CDR2 FQGNSA. V trimming: 1 base; J trimming: 2 bases; junction bases outside the gene matches: 3. CDR3 length: 16 amino acids.

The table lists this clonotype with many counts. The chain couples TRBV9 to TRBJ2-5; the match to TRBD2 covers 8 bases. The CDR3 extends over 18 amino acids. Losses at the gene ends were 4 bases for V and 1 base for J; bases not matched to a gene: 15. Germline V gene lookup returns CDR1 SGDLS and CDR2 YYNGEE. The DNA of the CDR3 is TGTGCCAGCAGCCCGAGGGGAGCGGGGGCCCTAATCCAAGAGACCCAGTACTTC. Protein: CASSPRGAGALIQETQYF.

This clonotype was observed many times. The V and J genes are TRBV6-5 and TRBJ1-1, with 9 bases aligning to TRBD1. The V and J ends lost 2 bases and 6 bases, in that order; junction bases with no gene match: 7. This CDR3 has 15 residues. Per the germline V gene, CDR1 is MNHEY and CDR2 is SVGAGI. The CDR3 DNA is TGTGCCAGCAGTTACGCCGGGACAGGGAATTCTGAAGCTTTCTTT. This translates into CASSYAGTGNSEAFF.

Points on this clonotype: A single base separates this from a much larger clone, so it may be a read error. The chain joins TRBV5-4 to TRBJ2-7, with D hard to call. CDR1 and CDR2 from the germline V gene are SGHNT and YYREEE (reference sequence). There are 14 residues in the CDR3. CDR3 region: CDSSLAGRNYEQYF. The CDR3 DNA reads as TGTGACAGCAGCTTGGCCGGCAGGAACTACGAGCAGTACTTC.

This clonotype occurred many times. CDR3 bases: TGTGCCAGCAGCTCGCGGACAAACTCCTACAATGAGCAGTTCTTC. Translating it yields CASSSRTNSYNEQFF. The chain links TRBV4-2 to TRBJ2-1; weak D call: TRBD1 (5 bases). Germline V CDR1 and CDR2: LGHNA, YNFKEQ. The germline V and J ends were trimmed by 5 bases and 0 bases, with 11 bases remaining between them. This CDR3 has 15 residues.

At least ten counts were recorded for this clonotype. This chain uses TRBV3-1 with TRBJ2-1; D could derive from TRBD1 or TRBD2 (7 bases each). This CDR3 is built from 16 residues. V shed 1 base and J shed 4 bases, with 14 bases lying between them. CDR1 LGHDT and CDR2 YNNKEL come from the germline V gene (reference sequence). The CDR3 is CASSQGFRGGYNEQFF. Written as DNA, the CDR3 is TGTGCCAGCAGCCAAGGGTTCAGGGGGGGATACAATGAGCAGTTCTTC.

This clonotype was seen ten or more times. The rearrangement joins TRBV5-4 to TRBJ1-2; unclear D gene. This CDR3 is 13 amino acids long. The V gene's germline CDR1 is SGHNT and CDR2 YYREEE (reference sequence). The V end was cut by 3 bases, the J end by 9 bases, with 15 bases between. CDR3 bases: TGTGCCAGCAGCTCGCCTGGGTTGTTGCGCTACACCTTC. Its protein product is CASSSPGLLRYTF.

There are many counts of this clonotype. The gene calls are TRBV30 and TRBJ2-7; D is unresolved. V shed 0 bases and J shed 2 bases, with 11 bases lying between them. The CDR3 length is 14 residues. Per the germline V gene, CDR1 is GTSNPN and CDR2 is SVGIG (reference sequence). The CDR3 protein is CAWSVGQPPYEQYF. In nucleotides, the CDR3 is TGTGCCTGGAGTGTAGGGCAGCCTCCCTACGAGCAGTACTTC.

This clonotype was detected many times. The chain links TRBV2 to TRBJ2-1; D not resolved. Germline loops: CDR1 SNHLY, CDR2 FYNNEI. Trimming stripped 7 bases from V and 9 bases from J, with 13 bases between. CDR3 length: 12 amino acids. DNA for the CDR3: TGTGCCAGCAAGAGGATGGGAAGTGAGCAGTTCTTC. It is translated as CASKRMGSEQFF.

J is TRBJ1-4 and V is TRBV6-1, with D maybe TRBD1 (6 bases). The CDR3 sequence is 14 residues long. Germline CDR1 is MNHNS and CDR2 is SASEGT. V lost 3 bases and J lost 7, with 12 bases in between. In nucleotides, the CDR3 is TGTGCCAGCAGTGACGGGGGGGGCGGTGAAAAACTGTTTTTT. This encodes CASSDGGGGEKLFF.

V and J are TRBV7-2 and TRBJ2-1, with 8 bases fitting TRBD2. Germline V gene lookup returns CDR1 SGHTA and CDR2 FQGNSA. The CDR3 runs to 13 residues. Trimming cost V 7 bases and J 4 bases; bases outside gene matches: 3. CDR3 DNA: TGTGCCAGCAAAAGCGGGGGTTACAATGAGCAGTTCTTC. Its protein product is CASKSGGYNEQFF.

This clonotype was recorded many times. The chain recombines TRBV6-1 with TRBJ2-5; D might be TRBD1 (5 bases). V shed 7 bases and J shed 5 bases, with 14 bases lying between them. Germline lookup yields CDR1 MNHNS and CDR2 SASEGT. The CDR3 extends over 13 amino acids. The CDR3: CASTWAKGETQYF. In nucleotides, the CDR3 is TGTGCCAGCACTTGGGCCAAGGGGGAGACCCAGTACTTC.

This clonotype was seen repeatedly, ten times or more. The CDR3 coding sequence is TGCAGTGCCGTACAGCGTAACTATGGCTACACCTTC. Encoded protein: CSAVQRNYGYTF. The chain links TRBV20-1 to TRBJ1-2; D is unclear. CDR3 size: 12 residues. Germline CDR1 reads DFQATT; CDR2 reads SNEGSKA (reference sequence). Trimming took 6 bases from V and 1 from J, leaving 9 bases between them.